This T cell receptor (beta chain) was observed in a study of PD-1 blockade in classical Hodgkin lymphoma (dated by TCRdb to between 2020 and 2021). Broadly, across the study: To define a peripheral blood immune signature of response to PD-1 blockade in classical Hodgkin lymphoma, the study combined TCR beta sequencing with CyTOF.

Beyond this particular receptor, the publication reports: Baseline TCR diversity was reported to be lower in newly diagnosed patients than in healthy donors, and even lower in relapsed/refractory patients. The study covered only a single clinical trial cohort, and the causes of the repertoire differences, possibly disease activity or prior therapy, were still not defined.

V drops 0 bases and J drops 0 bases, leaving 6 bases in between. CDR1 SGHTA and CDR2 FQGNSA were looked up in the germline V gene. Counted from cysteine to phenylalanine, this CDR3 has 14 amino acids. The retained sequence is limited to the CDR3, 42 bases, with the frame set at the first base. The sample's time point label, decoded: newly diagnosed, previously untreated cHL patient sample. A Miltenyi CD4+ T cell isolation kit was used for magnetic negative selection to purify CD4+ T cells from thawed PBMCs. To serve as a comparison group for the relapsed/refractory trial patients, PBMCs were sequenced from patients with newly diagnosed, previously untreated classical Hodgkin lymphoma. After peripheral blood was drawn into 8 mL Vacutainer Cell Preparation Tubes, PBMCs were isolated by centrifugation and then cryopreserved. Purified CD4+ and CD8+ fractions were generated only in cases for which an additional PBMC sample was available. Magnetically labelled cells were removed on LS columns in a quadroMACS separator, and the flow-through was collected as the purified fraction.

On this clone: It has no known antigen specificity. Per-nucleotide qualities are absent, and no much larger clonotype sits a single base away.

The Qiagen DNeasy kit was used to extract genomic DNA both from unsorted PBMCs and from the negatively selected CD4+ and CD8+ fractions. Using primers that anneal to V and J segments, immunoSEQ multiplex PCR amplified the TCR beta CDR3 regions. A synthetic immune receptor repertoire was used to minimize amplification bias, and remaining bias was computationally removed after sequencing. The published analysis was carried out like this. Custom Python scripts were used to quantify repertoire diversity as the Shannon entropy index. Unsorted, CD4+ and CD8+ repertoires were analyzed separately, except in combined analyses where CD4+ and CD8+ sequences were merged in silico. Sourced from immuneACCESS, this table was stored by TCRdb with only in-frame sequences that have V and J called. A share of the clones is absent; for the studies checked, an unresolved V gene accounts for under half, and the remainder has no known explanation. D and trimming were read from the DNA, whereas the V and J calls and clone size are those reported in that table. The sample includes roughly 31,000 clones, with around 89% observed a single time. Together, the top ten hold about 0.34% of the sample.

Sample: CD4+ T cells from blood. The clonotype comes from a human donor with classical Hodgkin lymphoma. The V gene is TRBV7-2 and the J gene is TRBJ2-7; the D gene cannot be resolved reliably. The CDR3 corresponds to CASSLAVSSYEQYF. The nucleotide sequence is given as TGTGCCAGCAGCTTAGCGGTGAGCTCCTACGAGCAGTACTTC.